This T cell receptor beta chain was sequenced for a study of T cells in Graves' hyperthyroidism and ophthalmopathy. Germline trimming cut 6 bases from V and 3 bases from J; bases unmatched to any gene: 5. There are 15 residues in the CDR3. Germline CDR1 LGHDT, CDR2 YNNKEL (reference sequence). TCR beta CDR3 regions were amplified from RNA. Carried out on the TCR CDR3, a first-round RT-PCR used the HTBI primer set. Using its own MiXCR run on the multiplex PCR reads, TCRdb lists one record per CDR3 protein. Found here are roughly 720,000 distinct CDR3 sequences, about 18% of them singletons; the top ten hold 15% to 17%.

The TCR comes from a man aged 50-60 years with Graves' hyperthyroidism. The chain carries TRBV3-1 and TRBJ2-5, with TRBD1 identical over 12 bases. Sequencing used blood. The CDR3 region has the DNA TGTGCCAGCAGACGGGACAGGGGGCTGGAAGAGACCCAGTACTTC. Protein: CASRRDRGLEETQYF.